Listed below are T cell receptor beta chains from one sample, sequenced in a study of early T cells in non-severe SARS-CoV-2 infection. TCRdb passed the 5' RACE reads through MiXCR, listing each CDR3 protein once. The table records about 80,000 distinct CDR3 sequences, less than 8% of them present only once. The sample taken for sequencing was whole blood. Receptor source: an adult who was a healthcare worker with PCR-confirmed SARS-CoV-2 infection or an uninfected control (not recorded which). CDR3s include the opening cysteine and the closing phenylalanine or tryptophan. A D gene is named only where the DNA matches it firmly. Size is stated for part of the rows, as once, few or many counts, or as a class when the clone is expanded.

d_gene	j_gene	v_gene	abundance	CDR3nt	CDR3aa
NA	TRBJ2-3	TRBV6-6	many	TGTGCCAGCAGAGGACCAAGCACAGATACGCAGTATTTT	CASRGPSTDTQYF
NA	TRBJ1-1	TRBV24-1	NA	TGTGCCACCAGTGATTCCTCGTCCTTTGAAGCTTTCTTT	CATSDSSSFEAFF
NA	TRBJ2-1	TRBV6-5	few	TGTGCCAGCAGTTACTGGGTTGGAGGGGGGGTTAACAATGAGCAGTTCTTC	CASSYWVGGGVNNEQFF
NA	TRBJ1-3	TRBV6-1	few	TGTGCCAGCAGTGAAGCAGGTCTTGCGGGAAACACCATATATTTT	CASSEAGLAGNTIYF
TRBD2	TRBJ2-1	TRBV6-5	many	TGTGCCAGCAGTTACTTAGCGGGAGTCGGGGAGCAGTTCTTC	CASSYLAGVGEQFF
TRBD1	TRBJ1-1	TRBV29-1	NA	TGCAGCGCGTACAGGGGGTACACTGAAGCTTTCTTT	CSAYRGYTEAFF
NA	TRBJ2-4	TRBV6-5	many	TGTGCCAGCAAATCAACCGCGAAAAACATTCAGTACTTC	CASKSTAKNIQYF
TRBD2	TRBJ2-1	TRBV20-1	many	TGCAGTGCACCGAAACGACTAGCGGGAGACAATGAGCAGTTCTTC	CSAPKRLAGDNEQFF
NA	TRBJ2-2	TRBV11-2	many	TGTGCCAGCAGCTTAGTCACCATCGGAACCGGGGAGCTGTTTTTT	CASSLVTIGTGELFF
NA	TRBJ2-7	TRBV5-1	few	TGCGCCAGCAGCTTGGAACAGAGCCTTCGATTCTACGAGCAGTACTTC	CASSLEQSLRFYEQYF
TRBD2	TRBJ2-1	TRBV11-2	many	TGTGCCAGCAGCTTAGCGGGACTAGCAGGTGGTGAGCAGTTCTTC	CASSLAGLAGGEQFF
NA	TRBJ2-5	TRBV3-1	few	TGTGCCAGCAGCCAACTCCTAGCCAGCCAAGAGACCCAGTACTTC	CASSQLLASQETQYF
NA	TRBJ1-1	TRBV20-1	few	TGCAGTGCTCGGCCCAGCGGGGAAGCTTTCTTT	CSARPSGEAFF
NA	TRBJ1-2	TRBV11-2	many	TGTGCCAGCAGCTTAGGCGCAGGCTACACCTTC	CASSLGAGYTF
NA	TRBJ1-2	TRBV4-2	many	TGTGCCAGCAGCCAAGAGGAGGGACGGGGCTACACCTTC	CASSQEEGRGYTF
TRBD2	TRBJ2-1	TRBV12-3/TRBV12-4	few	TGTGCCAGCAGTCCGAAGCCGGGAGGGTCCTACAATGAGCAGTTCTTC	CASSPKPGGSYNEQFF
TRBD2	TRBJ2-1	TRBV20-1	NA	TGCAGTGCTAGACTAGCGGGGGGGCCAAATGAGCAGTTCTTC	CSARLAGGPNEQFF
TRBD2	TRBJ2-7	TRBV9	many	TGTGCCAGCAGCGCTAGCGGGGCCTACTCCTACGAGCAGTACTTC	CASSASGAYSYEQYF
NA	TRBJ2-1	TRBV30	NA	TGTGCCTGGAGTGTGAGTAACAATGAGCAGTTCTTC	CAWSVSNNEQFF
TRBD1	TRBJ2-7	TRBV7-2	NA	TGTGCCAGCAGCTTAATGAAGGGGGCATACGAGCAGTACTTC	CASSLMKGAYEQYF
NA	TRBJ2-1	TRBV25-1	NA	TGTGCCAGCAGTGAAGGGACTCCCACTTCACGACACTCCTACAATGAGCAGTTCTTC	CASSEGTPTSRHSYNEQFF
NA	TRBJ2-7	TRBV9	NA	TGTGCCAGCAGCGTAGATTCAGGGCAGACCTACGAGCAGTACTTC	CASSVDSGQTYEQYF
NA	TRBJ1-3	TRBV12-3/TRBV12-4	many	TGTGCCAGCAGCTCCCCTCGAGGGCTTACTGGAAACACCATATATTTT	CASSSPRGLTGNTIYF
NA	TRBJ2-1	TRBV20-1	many	TGCAGTGCTAGGTTCCGAGGGAAATCCTACAATGAGCAGTTCTTC	CSARFRGKSYNEQFF
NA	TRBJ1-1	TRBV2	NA	TGTGCCAGCAGGCCTACTCCCTCTATGAACACTGAAGCTTTCTTT	CASRPTPSMNTEAFF
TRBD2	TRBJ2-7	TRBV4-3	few	TGCGCCAGCAGCCATGGTACGGGGGGCGAGCAGTACTTC	CASSHGTGGEQYF
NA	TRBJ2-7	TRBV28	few	TGTGCCAGCAGGGTGGGCTACGAGCAGTACTTC	CASRVGYEQYF
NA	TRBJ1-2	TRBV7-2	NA	TGTGCCAGCAGTTTACAGGGCATAGGGGCGGATGGCTACACCTTC	CASSLQGIGADGYTF
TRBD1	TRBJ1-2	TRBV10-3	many	TGTGCCATCAGTACGACAGGGATCGGAGACTATGGCTACACCTTC	CAISTTGIGDYGYTF
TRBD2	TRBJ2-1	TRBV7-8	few	TGTGCCAGCAGCTTAACCGGGACTAGCGTCTACAATGAGCAGTTCTTC	CASSLTGTSVYNEQFF
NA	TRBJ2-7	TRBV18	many	TGTGCCAGCTCCCCTACTGACTCGTCCTACGAGCAGTACTTC	CASSPTDSSYEQYF
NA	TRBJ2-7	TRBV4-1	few	TGCGCCAGCAGCAGGGACCGAGTTCTCGAGCAGTACTTC	CASSRDRVLEQYF
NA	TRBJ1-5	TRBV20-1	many	TGCAGTGCTAGATCACAGTCGCGCAATCAGCCCCAGCATTTT	CSARSQSRNQPQHF
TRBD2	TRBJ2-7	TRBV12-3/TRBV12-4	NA	TGTGCCAGCAGTTTCCGACTAGCGGGGGCCGAGCAGTACTTC	CASSFRLAGAEQYF
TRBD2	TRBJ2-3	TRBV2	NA	TGTGCCAGCAGTGCTAGCGGGAGAAGCTCAGATACGCAGTATTTT	CASSASGRSSDTQYF
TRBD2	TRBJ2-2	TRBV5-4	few	TGTGCCAGCAGCCCGGTCTCCGGGGGGGCCCGCCAAGGGGAGCTGTTTTTT	CASSPVSGGARQGELFF
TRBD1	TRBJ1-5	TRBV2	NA	TGTGCCAGCAGGGGACAGTCAAGAAATCAGCCCCAGCATTTT	CASRGQSRNQPQHF
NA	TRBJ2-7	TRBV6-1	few	TGTGCCAGCAGTCAAGGGGTTTGGTACGAGCAGTACTTC	CASSQGVWYEQYF
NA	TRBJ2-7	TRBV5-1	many	TGCGCCAGCAGCTCAGGGGCCTACGAGCAGTACTTC	CASSSGAYEQYF
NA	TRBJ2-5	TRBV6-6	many	TGTGCCAGCAGTTACTCGATCGCTCAGGGAGGAGAGACCCAGTACTTC	CASSYSIAQGGETQYF
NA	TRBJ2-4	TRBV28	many	TGTGCCAGCAGTTTACAGGGGTTGAAGGACATTCAGTACTTC	CASSLQGLKDIQYF
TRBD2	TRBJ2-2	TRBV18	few	TGTGCCAGCTCACGACTAGCGGAAAACACCGGGGAGCTGTTTTTT	CASSRLAENTGELFF
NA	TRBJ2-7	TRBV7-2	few	TGTGCCAGCAGGGATTACGGCGAGCAGTACTTC	CASRDYGEQYF
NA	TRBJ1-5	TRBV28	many	TGTGCCAGCAAAGAAAACTATAGCAATCAGCCCCAGCATTTT	CASKENYSNQPQHF
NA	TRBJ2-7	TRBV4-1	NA	TGCGCCAGCAGCCAAGTCAAGGACTCCTACGAGCAGTACTTC	CASSQVKDSYEQYF
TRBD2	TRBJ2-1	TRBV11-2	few	TGTGCCAGCAGCACCCTTAGCGGGGGGGCGGGCAATGAGCAGTTCTTC	CASSTLSGGAGNEQFF
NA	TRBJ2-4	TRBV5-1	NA	TGCGCCAGCAGCTTGGCGGTAACAGGGTCGGCCAAAAACATTCAGTACTTC	CASSLAVTGSAKNIQYF
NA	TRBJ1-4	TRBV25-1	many	TGTGCCAGCAGTGGACAAGTTGCAACTAATGAAAAACTGTTTTTT	CASSGQVATNEKLFF
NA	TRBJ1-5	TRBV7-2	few	TGTGCCAGCAGCTTCGGGCAGACTTATCAGCCCCAGCATTTT	CASSFGQTYQPQHF
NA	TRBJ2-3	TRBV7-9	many	TGTGCCAGCAGCTTAGATGGGGATACGCAGTATTTT	CASSLDGDTQYF
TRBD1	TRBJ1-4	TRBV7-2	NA	TGTGCCAGCAGCTCAGGACAGGGGTGGAGTGAAAAACTGTTTTTT	CASSSGQGWSEKLFF
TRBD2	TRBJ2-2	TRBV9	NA	TGTGCCAGCAGCGTGATAGGACTAGACAACACCGGGGAGCTGTTTTTT	CASSVIGLDNTGELFF
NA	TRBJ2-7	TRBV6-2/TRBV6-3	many	TGTGCCAGCAGTTACTATACAGGGAGATACGAGCAGTACTTC	CASSYYTGRYEQYF
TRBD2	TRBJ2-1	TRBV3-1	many	TGTGCCAGCAGCCAAGGGACTAGCTCCTACAATGAGCAGTTCTTC	CASSQGTSSYNEQFF
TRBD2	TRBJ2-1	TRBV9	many	TGTGCCAGCAGCGGTAGCGGGAGCTTTAGTGAGCAGTTCTTC	CASSGSGSFSEQFF
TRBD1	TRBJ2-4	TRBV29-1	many	TGCAGCGTAAGGACAGGGGACCCCGGGGTAAAAAACATTCAGTACTTC	CSVRTGDPGVKNIQYF
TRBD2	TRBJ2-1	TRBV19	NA	TGTGCCAGTAGTGTAATAGCGGGAGAGAACAATGAGCAGTTCTTC	CASSVIAGENNEQFF